The source of this TCR beta chain is a study of blood T cell repertoires in COVID-19. Sequenced by immunoSEQ multiplex PCR; TCRdb stores in-frame clones only, minus some. The data show more than 95,000 clones, around 80% seen once. Germline-derived CDR1 and CDR2 are LNHDA and SQIVND (reference sequence). The CDR3 is 16 residues long. V was pared by 10 bases and J by 0 bases, with 12 bases of the junction left unmatched. The TCR comes from a man aged 55 to 69 with acute or convalescent COVID-19. This sequence joins TRBV19 and TRBJ1-5, with 7 bases lining up with TRBD1. The sequencing sample was made of peripheral blood. CDR3 residues: CAISGQQLYSNQPQHF. In DNA, the CDR3 is TGTGCCATTTCGGGACAGCAACTCTATAGCAATCAGCCCCAGCATTTT.